What follows are 23 T cell receptor beta chains derived from one specimen sequenced in a study of OX40 agonist ivuxolimab in advanced cancers. Sequenced by immunoSEQ multiplex PCR; TCRdb stores in-frame clones only, minus some. The sample lists fewer than 65,000 clones, about 85% occurring once. The specimen was CD4+ or CD8+ T cells sorted from blood, collected in a trial of the OX40 agonist ivuxolimab. Receptors were obtained from an adult with an advanced solid tumor such as melanoma, head and neck, liver or kidney cancer.

This clone was detected only once. This rearrangement joins TRBV7-3 to TRBJ1-1; 11 nucleotides line up with TRBD1. The CDR3 consists of 15 residues. Per the germline V gene, CDR1 is SGHTA and CDR2 is FQGTGA. V shed 5 bases and J 10 bases; nucleotides not matched to a gene: 12. CDR3 sequence: CASSPATGQGAAAFF. CDR3 sequence (DNA): TGTGCCAGCAGCCCCGCGACCGGACAGGGGGCGGCAGCTTTCTTT.

The gene calls are TRBV27 and TRBJ1-4; 9 positions agree with TRBD1. There are 14 residues in the CDR3. J was trimmed by 10 bases and V by 3 bases; bases with no gene match: 6. The germline V gene has CDR1 MNHEY and CDR2 SMNVEV (reference sequence). The CDR3 loop is CASSFTQGQGKLFF. The DNA of the CDR3 is TGTGCCAGCAGTTTCACACAGGGACAGGGAAAACTGTTTTTT.

The J gene is TRBJ2-3, the V gene TRBV6-5, with D unresolved. Germline V lookup: CDR1 MNHEY, CDR2 SVGAGI. Trimming removed 2 bases from V and 2 bases from J, with 5 bases in between. The CDR3 sequence is 13 residues long. The CDR3 reads CASSYDHTDTQYF. The DNA for the CDR3 is TGTGCCAGCAGTTACGACCACACAGATACGCAGTATTTT.

Worth noting for this clone: This specimen includes other DNA sequences encoding the same CDR3. This rearrangement joins TRBV2 to TRBJ2-3; TRBD2 agrees at 16 bases. Germline trimming cut 0 bases from V and 3 bases from J; bases unmatched to any gene: 6. From germline, CDR1 is SNHLY and CDR2 FYNNEI. The CDR3 consists of 19 residues. In nucleotides, the CDR3 is TGTGCCAGCAGTGAAGCGCGGGGACTAGCGGGGGGGAGGACAGATACGCAGTATTTT. It is translated as CASSEARGLAGGRTDTQYF.

The genes are TRBV6-1 and TRBJ2-2; D may be TRBD2 (5 bases). With 1 base removed from V and 5 bases from J, the gap between germline ends came to 11 bases. Germline V gene data show CDR1 as MNHNS and CDR2 as SASEGT. CDR3 length: 15 residues. The CDR3 loop reads CASSEGQTGTGELFF. CDR3 nucleotide sequence: TGTGCCAGCAGTGAAGGTCAGACGGGGACCGGGGAGCTGTTTTTT.

The chain is built from TRBV6-5 and TRBJ1-2; possible D gene TRBD1, 5 bases. The CDR3 is made up of 13 amino acids. The V gene lost 2 bases and the J gene lost 8 bases, with 12 bases spanning the gap. Germline loops: CDR1 MNHEY, CDR2 SVGAGI. CDR3 protein: CASSYDNRRGYTF. The DNA of the CDR3 is TGTGCCAGCAGTTACGATAACAGGCGCGGCTACACCTTC.

The chain couples TRBV6-1 to TRBJ2-7; D call uncertain. This CDR3 is 13 amino acids long. Germline V gene data show CDR1 as MNHNS and CDR2 as SASEGT. Trimming shortened V by 10 bases and J by 2 bases, and 15 bases separated the two germline ends. CDR3 in DNA: TGTGCCATCGCCCGCCAGCAGACCTACGAGCAGTACTTC. Protein product: CAIARQQTYEQYF.

V gene TRBV5-1 combines with J gene TRBJ1-2; D call uncertain. CDR1 and CDR2 (germline): SGHRS, YFSETQ. Trimming pared 0 bases from V and 4 bases from J, leaving 13 bases between. The CDR3 runs to 15 residues. Here the CDR3 DNA reads TGCGCCAGCAGCTTGGGGGTGAAAGGGCCCTATGGCTACACCTTC. This codes for CASSLGVKGPYGYTF. Full variable domain (remainder filled in from reference TRBV5-1 and TRBJ1-2): KAGVTQTPRYLIKTRGQQVTLSCSPISGHRSVSWYQQTPGQGLQFLFEYFSETQRNKGNFPGRFSGRQFSNSRSEMNVSTLELGDSALYLCASSLGVKGPYGYTFGSGTRLTVV.

The rearrangement joins TRBV21-1 to TRBJ2-5; the D segment call TRBD2 is taken from the table without a DNA check. TRBV21-1 is marked as a pseudogene. This CDR3 is built from 17 residues. DNA of the CDR3: TGTGCCAGCAGCAAACTCTCTAGCGGGGGGGCTGGGGAGACCCAGTACTTC. It translates to CASSKLSSGGAGETQYF.

The V call is TRBV4-2, the J call TRBJ1-1; possibly TRBD1 for D (6 bases). Trimming took off 0 bases at V and 7 bases at J, with 15 bases between the two ends. CDR3 length equals 15 residues. Germline CDR1 and CDR2: LGHNA and YNFKEQ. This CDR3 is CASSQDPGAVYEAFF. Here the CDR3 DNA reads TGTGCCAGCAGCCAAGATCCAGGGGCGGTGTATGAAGCTTTCTTT.

The genes are TRBV6-5 and TRBJ2-7; no clear D gene. CDR1 and CDR2 from the germline V gene are MNHEY and SVGAGI. The length of the CDR3 is 15 residues. V gave up 0 bases and J gave up 0 bases, with 9 bases separating them. CDR3 in DNA: TGTGCCAGCAGTTACTCGAACCACGGCTCCTACGAGCAGTACTTC. It specifies CASSYSNHGSYEQYF.

The V call is TRBV4-1, the J call TRBJ2-6; D gene uncertain. V lost 1 base, J lost 1 base, and 11 bases lay in between. This CDR3 spans 17 amino acids. Germline-derived CDR1 and CDR2 are MGHRA and YSYEKL. For the CDR3, the DNA is TGCGCCAGCAGCCAAGCGCCTCCCGGTTCTGGGGCCAACGTCCTGACTTTC. The encoded protein is CASSQAPPGSGANVLTF.

J is TRBJ1-4 and V is TRBV25-1, with TRBD1 identical over 12 bases. The CDR3 contains 15 residues. Germline loops: CDR1 MGHDK, CDR2 SYGVNS. J lost 5 bases, V lost 6 bases, and 4 bases had no gene match. CDR3 bases: TGTGCCAGCAGAGGGGACAGGGGGCGAAATGAAAAACTGTTTTTT. This codes for CASRGDRGRNEKLFF.

This chain uses TRBV5-1 with TRBJ2-5, with D unclear. Germline V gene data show CDR1 as SGHRS and CDR2 as YFSETQ. The ends were cut back, 4 bases at V and 1 base at J, with 5 bases in the middle. CDR3 size: 12 residues. This CDR3 reads CASSPAQETQYF. DNA of the CDR3: TGCGCCAGCAGCCCGGCCCAAGAGACCCAGTACTTC.

The chain has TRBV18 and TRBJ1-1; 11 bases are a match to TRBD1. The germline gives CDR1 KGHSH, CDR2 LQKENI. Trimming at V came to 6 bases and at J to 11 bases, leaving 8 bases not matched to a gene. This CDR3 has 13 amino acids. The CDR3 DNA reads TGTGCCAGCTCCAATCGGACAGGGGGCTGGGCTTTCTTT. Encoded protein: CASSNRTGGWAFF.

About this clone: This sample also contains other DNA sequences that code for the same CDR3. This chain connects TRBV7-8 to TRBJ2-7; D is uncertain. V was clipped by 0 bases and J by 1 base, with 4 bases between them. Germline values: CDR1 SGHVS, CDR2 FQNEAQ. This CDR3 comprises 13 residues. As DNA, the CDR3 is TGTGCCAGCAGCTTAGCAGGGTCCTACGAGCAGTACTTC. Translation gives CASSLAGSYEQYF.

The rearrangement links TRBV4-1 to TRBJ2-1; D might be TRBD1 or TRBD2, each matching 5 bases. CDR1 is MGHRA, CDR2 YSYEKL, per germline. Trimming removed 5 bases at V and 4 bases at J, with 15 bases between. CDR3 length equals 15 residues. CDR3 in DNA: TGCGCCAGCAGCTATCCGGGACGGTCTTACAATGAGCAGTTCTTC. Translated: CASSYPGRSYNEQFF.

This rearrangement joins TRBV4-2 to TRBJ2-1; 7 bases are shared with TRBD2. This CDR3 has 15 amino acids. From germline, CDR1 is LGHNA and CDR2 YNFKEQ. Trimming removed 0 bases from V and 9 bases from J; junction bases left unmatched: 8. The CDR3: CASSQDMAGVSEQFF. The CDR3 nucleotides are TGTGCCAGCAGCCAAGATATGGCGGGGGTCAGTGAGCAGTTCTTC.

The chain is built from TRBV5-5 and TRBJ1-5; D is perhaps TRBD1 (6 bases). The CDR3 extends over 15 amino acids. Trimming took off 4 bases at V and 0 bases at J, with 11 bases between the two ends. Germline V lookup: CDR1 SGHKS, CDR2 YYEKEE (reference sequence). The CDR3: CASSPGTHSNQPQHF. The CDR3 bases are TGTGCCAGCAGCCCCGGGACACATAGCAATCAGCCCCAGCATTTT.

J is TRBJ2-7 and V is TRBV11-2, with TRBD1 as a possible D gene (5 bases). Trimming stripped 5 bases from V and 2 bases from J, with 16 bases between. The CDR3 is 15 residues long. Germline values: CDR1 SGHAT, CDR2 FQNNGV. Here the CDR3 reads CASSRQRDRTYEQYF. The CDR3 nucleotides are TGTGCCAGCAGCCGACAGAGAGACAGAACCTACGAGCAGTACTTC.

CDR3 DNA sequence: TGCGCCAGCAGGGACAGCGAGGATCAGCCCCAGCATTTT. Translated: CASRDSEDQPQHF. The chain couples TRBV5-1 to TRBJ1-5, with D tentatively TRBD1 (6 bases). The germline V and J ends were trimmed by 5 bases and 5 bases, with 11 bases remaining between them. From germline, CDR1 is SGHRS and CDR2 YFSETQ. This CDR3 contains 13 residues.

The rearrangement links TRBV7-8 to TRBJ1-2; TRBD1 is a possible D gene (6 bases). CDR1 is SGHVS, CDR2 FQNEAQ, per germline. V dropped 0 bases and J dropped 4 bases, with 12 bases sitting between them. The CDR3 runs to 15 residues. The CDR3 protein is CASSLAETGPYGYTF. The DNA for the CDR3 is TGTGCCAGCAGCTTAGCGGAGACAGGTCCCTATGGCTACACCTTC.

The chain couples TRBV4-2 to TRBJ2-5; TRBD1 is a possible D gene (6 bases). The DNA end favors TRBJ2-7, so the J call may be wrong. The CDR3 covers 15 residues. Germline V gene lookup returns CDR1 LGHNA and CDR2 YNFKEQ. As DNA, the CDR3 is TGTGCCAGCAGCCCCCGACAGGCCACAACCTACGAGCAGTACTTC. Translated: CASSPRQATTYEQYF.